Below are 29 T cell receptor beta chains sequenced from a single sample in a study of blood T cell repertoires in COVID-19. The data were produced by immunoSEQ multiplex PCR, yet TCRdb's version contains in-frame clones alone and is incomplete. The sample records approximately 260,000 clones, 84% being singletons. Input material: peripheral blood. Receptors were obtained from a human donor in a cohort sampled during active COVID-19.

The CDR3 DNA sequence: TGTGCCAGTAGTGCCGTCAGGGGGCTCTCCTACGAGCAGTACTTC. Protein product: CASSAVRGLSYEQYF. The rearrangement joins TRBV19 to TRBJ2-7; TRBD1 aligns across 8 bases. V gave up 5 bases and J gave up 0 bases; unmatched junction bases: 6. CDR1 and CDR2 (germline): LNHDA, SQIVND (reference sequence). The length of the CDR3 is 15 residues.

The J gene is TRBJ1-5, the V gene TRBV7-8, with 11 bases aligning to TRBD1. J was trimmed by 8 bases and V by 5 bases; bases with no gene match: 8. Germline CDR1 reads SGHVS; CDR2 reads FQNEAQ. The CDR3 is made up of 15 amino acids. The CDR3 DNA is TGTGCCAGCAGCGGATGGGACAGGGGGACGGAGCCCCAGCATTTT. Amino acid sequence: CASSGWDRGTEPQHF.

The V and J genes are TRBV28 and TRBJ1-2; no firm D call. Germline V CDR1 and CDR2: MDHEN, SYDVKM. CDR3 length: 13 residues. Trimming stripped 2 bases from V and 2 bases from J, with 6 bases between. This chain's CDR3 is CASSLPGNYGYTF. As DNA, the CDR3 is TGTGCCAGCAGTTTACCCGGGAACTATGGCTACACCTTC.

This chain connects TRBV7-2 to TRBJ2-2, with D perhaps matching TRBD2 (7 bases). Trimming shortened V by 0 bases and J by 7 bases, and 12 bases separated the two germline ends. Germline loops: CDR1 SGHTA, CDR2 FQGNSA. The length of the CDR3 is 15 residues. The CDR3 sequence: CASSLAGGADGELFF. The CDR3 bases are TGTGCCAGCAGCTTAGCGGGGGGGGCCGACGGGGAGCTGTTTTTT.

This chain connects TRBV18 to TRBJ2-1; D gene unclear. Trimming stripped 3 bases from V and 5 bases from J, with 8 bases between. CDR3 length: 13 amino acids. Germline lookup yields CDR1 KGHSH and CDR2 LQKENI. The CDR3, as DNA: TGTGCCAGCTCACCTTCCCGCGACAATGAGCAGTTCTTC. Protein product: CASSPSRDNEQFF.

CDR3: CASSPNRDGGEDTQYF. In nucleotides, the CDR3 is TGTGCCAGCAGCCCTAACCGGGACGGGGGGGAAGATACGCAGTATTTT. The rearrangement joins TRBV27 to TRBJ2-3; 8 bases are a match to TRBD2. Germline V gene data show CDR1 as MNHEY and CDR2 as SMNVEV (reference sequence). This CDR3 comprises 16 residues. The J segment lost 5 bases and the V segment lost 6 bases, leaving 13 bases of the junction unmatched.

This rearrangement joins TRBV27 to TRBJ2-7, with D possibly TRBD1 on 5 matching bases. The CDR3 runs 14 residues. V lost 5 bases to trimming and J lost 2 bases, with 13 bases between them. Per germline, CDR1 MNHEY and CDR2 SMNVEV (reference sequence). The CDR3 DNA follows: TGTGCCAGCAGTGAGTTGCCAGGGACCTACGAGCAGTACTTC. This codes for CASSELPGTYEQYF.

V is TRBV10-3 and J is TRBJ1-3; D remains ambiguous. Germline CDR1 ENHRY, CDR2 SYGVKD. The CDR3 is 14 residues long. V lost 2 bases and J lost 1, with 6 bases in between. The CDR3 loop reads CAISEGPSGNTIYF. The CDR3 bases are TGTGCCATCAGTGAGGGGCCATCTGGAAACACCATATATTTT.

The V call is TRBV5-1, the J call TRBJ2-3, with D possibly TRBD2 on 6 matching bases. Germline CDR1 is SGHRS and CDR2 is YFSETQ. V dropped 0 bases and J dropped 1 base, with 9 bases sitting between them. The CDR3 covers 15 residues. Written as DNA, the CDR3 is TGCGCCAGCAGCTTGGGGGGGACTCGCACAGATACGCAGTATTTT. It yields the protein CASSLGGTRTDTQYF.

J is TRBJ1-1 and V is TRBV12-3 or TRBV12-4, with D hard to call. The germline V and J ends were trimmed by 8 bases and 3 bases, with 4 bases remaining between them. The CDR3 extends over 10 amino acids. The CDR3 region has the DNA TGTGCCAGCTCCTACACTGAAGCTTTCTTT. Translating gives CASSYTEAFF.

The chain uses TRBV5-1 and TRBJ1-2; the D gene is possibly TRBD1 (5 bases). Trimming removed 0 bases at V and 8 bases at J, with 17 bases between. There are 15 residues in the CDR3. Germline assignment: CDR1 SGHRS and CDR2 YFSETQ. As DNA, the CDR3 is TGCGCCAGCAGCTTGGCTACAGGCCAACCCGGAGGCTACACCTTC. Protein sequence: CASSLATGQPGGYTF.

The chain joins TRBV5-1 to TRBJ2-3; D uncertain. The CDR3 spans 16 residues. V gave up 5 bases and J gave up 0 bases, with 16 bases separating them. CDR1 is SGHRS and CDR2 is YFSETQ in the germline V gene. The CDR3 loop is CASRSVYRSSTDTQYF. In DNA, the CDR3 is TGCGCCAGCAGGAGTGTCTACCGCTCGAGCACAGATACGCAGTATTTT.

The chain carries TRBV28 and TRBJ2-7; perhaps TRBD1 as D (5 bases). Trimming took 7 bases from V and 3 from J, leaving 16 bases between them. The CDR3 is 14 amino acids. The germline gives CDR1 MDHEN, CDR2 SYDVKM. The CDR3 nucleotides read TGTGCCAGCAATCCTCGGCCAGGGCTCTACGAGCAGTACTTC. It yields the protein CASNPRPGLYEQYF.

The chain joins TRBV13 to TRBJ2-1, with D perhaps matching TRBD2 (5 bases). Germline V CDR1 and CDR2: PRHDT, FYEKMQ (reference sequence). The CDR3 consists of 16 residues. V was trimmed by 1 base and J by 7 bases, leaving 17 bases between them. The CDR3 nucleotides read TGTGCCAGCAGCTTAGTGGACGGCGCGGGTAGGAATGAGCAGTTCTTC. Translation: CASSLVDGAGRNEQFF.

The count of this clone is one. The chain employs TRBV5-5 and TRBJ1-2; D is ambiguous. CDR3 size: 15 residues. The germline V and J ends were trimmed by 0 bases and 4 bases, with 13 bases remaining between them. The germline V gene encodes CDR1 SGHKS and CDR2 YYEKEE (reference sequence). CDR3 bases: TGTGCCAGCAGCTTGGATCCGGGTCGCACCTATGGCTACACCTTC. Translating gives CASSLDPGRTYGYTF.

The V call is TRBV27, the J call TRBJ2-7; 13 nucleotides line up with TRBD2. CDR3 length equals 18 residues. Germline assignment: CDR1 MNHEY and CDR2 SMNVEV (reference sequence). The J segment lost 2 bases and the V segment lost 0 bases, leaving 7 bases of the junction unmatched. For the CDR3, the DNA is TGTGCCAGCAGTTTATCGGGACTAGCGGGACTGGCTACCTACGAGCAGTACTTC. Residues: CASSLSGLAGLATYEQYF.

The chain uses TRBV18 and TRBJ2-7; D might be TRBD2 (5 bases). The V gene's germline CDR1 is KGHSH and CDR2 LQKENI. The CDR3 has 14 residues. Trimming removed 3 bases at V and 3 bases at J, with 12 bases between. As DNA, the CDR3 is TGTGCCAGCTCACCTTCGACGGGGAGCTACGAGCAGTACTTC. As protein: CASSPSTGSYEQYF.

Regarding this clone: A far larger clone is one base from this, pointing to a likely read error. The rearrangement links TRBV5-4 to TRBJ1-1; D possibly corresponds to TRBD1 (5 bases). Germline assignment: CDR1 SGHNT and CDR2 YYREEE (reference sequence). This CDR3 is built from 13 residues. The V and J ends lost 0 bases and 3 bases respectively, with 6 bases between them. CDR3 DNA: TGTGCCAGCAGCTTGGCAGGGTACACTGAAGCTTTCTTT. As protein: CASSLAGYTEAFF.

The chain employs TRBV2 and TRBJ2-5; D uncertain. Germline lookup yields CDR1 SNHLY and CDR2 FYNNEI. There are 13 residues in the CDR3. V was shortened by 3 bases and J by 4 bases, with 9 bases between the two germline ends. The chain's CDR3 is CASSESLGETQYF. The DNA for the CDR3 is TGTGCCAGCAGTGAGTCGCTAGGAGAGACCCAGTACTTC.

The chain has TRBV5-4 and TRBJ2-3; D remains ambiguous. Germline V gives CDR1 SGHNT, CDR2 YYREEE (reference sequence). V was trimmed by 4 bases and J by 2 bases, leaving 14 bases between them. The CDR3 runs 15 residues. CDR3: CASSLGGASTDTQYF. In DNA, the CDR3 is TGTGCCAGCAGCCTGGGTGGAGCCTCCACAGATACGCAGTATTTT. Based on the CDR3 plus reference TRBV5-4 and TRBJ2-3, the full variable domain is ETGVTQSPTHLIKTRGQQVTLRCSSQSGHNTVSWYQQALGQGPQFIFQYYREEENGRGNFPPRFSGLQFPNYSSELNVNALELDDSALYLCASSLGGASTDTQYFGPGTRLTVL.

The chain carries TRBV11-1 and TRBJ2-2; TRBD1 is a possible D gene (6 bases). This CDR3 is 15 amino acids long. V gave up 5 bases and J gave up 7 bases, with 17 bases separating them. The germline gives CDR1 SGHAT, CDR2 FQDESV (reference sequence). The CDR3, as DNA: TGTGCCAGCAGCCGTTTACAGGGTACCAGCGGGGAGCTGTTTTTT. It codes for CASSRLQGTSGELFF.

The V and J genes are TRBV5-4 and TRBJ2-1; the D is unclear. CDR1 SGHNT and CDR2 YYREEE come from the germline V gene (reference sequence). Deletions cut 1 base from V and 8 bases from J, with 4 bases between. This CDR3 is 11 amino acids long. The CDR3 here is CASSLLDEQFF. Written as DNA, the CDR3 is TGTGCCAGCAGCTTGTTAGATGAGCAGTTCTTC.

The rearrangement links TRBV6-5 to TRBJ1-2; D not certain. The CDR3 covers 11 residues. V lost 4 bases, J lost 8 bases, and 8 bases lay in between. Germline lookup yields CDR1 MNHEY and CDR2 SVGAGI. The CDR3 sequence: CASSSSGGYTF. The CDR3, as DNA: TGTGCCAGCAGTTCCTCGGGCGGCTACACCTTC.

Only one count was recorded for this clone. V gene TRBV27 combines with J gene TRBJ2-7; 8 bases map to TRBD1. This CDR3 has 14 amino acids. The V gene end was trimmed by 4 bases and the J gene end by 1 base; junction bases not matched to a gene: 3. Germline CDR1 and CDR2: MNHEY and SMNVEV (reference sequence). The CDR3 here is CASSSRTGSYEQYF. The DNA for the CDR3 is TGTGCCAGCAGTTCCAGGACAGGGTCCTACGAGCAGTACTTC.

J is TRBJ1-4 and V is TRBV4-3, with TRBD1 identical over 11 bases. The CDR3 contains 18 residues. Germline V gives CDR1 LGHNA, CDR2 YSLEER. V lost 0 bases and J lost 4; bases outside the gene matches: 7. The CDR3 nucleotides are TGCGCCAGCAGCCAAGATGGACAGGGGGCGCGTGATAATGAAAAACTGTTTTTT. It translates to CASSQDGQGARDNEKLFF.

V usage is TRBV19 and J usage is TRBJ2-2; 8 bases are shared with TRBD1. The trim removed 4 bases at V and 6 bases at J, leaving 4 bases unmatched. This CDR3 is built from 14 residues. Germline CDR1 is LNHDA and CDR2 is SQIVND (reference sequence). The DNA of the CDR3 is TGTGCCAGTAGTACCGACAGGGGAGCCGGGGAGCTGTTTTTT. This sequence encodes CASSTDRGAGELFF.

This sequence joins TRBV7-8 and TRBJ2-5; 16 bases match TRBD2. Per the germline V gene, CDR1 is SGHVS and CDR2 is FQNEAQ. This CDR3 is 17 amino acids long. The trim removed 3 bases at V and 5 bases at J, leaving 6 bases unmatched. The CDR3 DNA sequence: TGTGCCAGCAGCTTTCAGGGACTAGCGGGGGGGCGTGAGACCCAGTACTTC. Translated: CASSFQGLAGGRETQYF.

The J gene is TRBJ1-2, the V gene TRBV18; D is perhaps TRBD1 (6 bases). Germline values: CDR1 KGHSH, CDR2 LQKENI. Trimming left V 2 bases short and J 4 bases short, with 14 bases between. The CDR3 runs to 15 residues. As DNA, the CDR3 is TGTGCCAGCTCACCATTGGACAGCCAATTCTATGGCTACACCTTC. Its translation: CASSPLDSQFYGYTF.

This clone was observed a handful of times. One end of the junction fails to match germline, which may point to a read error. The J gene is TRBJ1-2, the V gene TRBV7-2, with D uncertain. The CDR3 is made up of 11 amino acids. CDR1 and CDR2 from the germline V gene are SGHTA and FQGNSA. As DNA, the CDR3 is TGTGCCAGCAGCTTAGATAGGAGGGTTCGTTTC. It translates to CASSLDRRVRF.